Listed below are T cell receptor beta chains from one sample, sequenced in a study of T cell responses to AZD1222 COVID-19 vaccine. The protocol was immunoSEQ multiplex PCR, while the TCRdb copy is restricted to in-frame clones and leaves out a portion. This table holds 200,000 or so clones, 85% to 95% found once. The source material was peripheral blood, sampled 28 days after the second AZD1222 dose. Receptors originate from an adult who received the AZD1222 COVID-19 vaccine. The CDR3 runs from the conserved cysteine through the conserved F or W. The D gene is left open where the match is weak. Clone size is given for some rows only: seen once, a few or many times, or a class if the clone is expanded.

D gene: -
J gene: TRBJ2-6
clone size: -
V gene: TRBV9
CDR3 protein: CASSPGGSGLSLNSGANVLTF
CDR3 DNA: TGTGCCAGCAGCCCCGGGGGCTCGGGTTTAAGTTTAAACTCTGGGGCCAACGTCCTGACTTTC

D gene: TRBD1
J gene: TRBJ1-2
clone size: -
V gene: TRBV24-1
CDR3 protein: CATRGQPGDGYTF
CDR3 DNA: TGTGCCACCAGGGGACAGCCGGGGGATGGCTACACCTTC

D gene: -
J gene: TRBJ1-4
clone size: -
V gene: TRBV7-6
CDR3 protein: CASSPGAGTNEKLFF
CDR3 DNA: TGTGCCAGCAGCCCGGGGGCAGGGACTAATGAAAAACTGTTTTTT

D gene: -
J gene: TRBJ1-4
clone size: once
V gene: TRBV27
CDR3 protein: CASSDKVREKLFF
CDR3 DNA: TGTGCCAGCAGCGATAAGGTGCGGGAAAAACTGTTTTTT

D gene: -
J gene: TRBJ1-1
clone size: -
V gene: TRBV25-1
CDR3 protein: CASSRGGYTEAFF
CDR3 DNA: TGTGCCAGCAGTCGAGGGGGGTACACTGAAGCTTTCTTT

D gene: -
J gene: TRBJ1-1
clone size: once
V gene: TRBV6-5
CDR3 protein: CASSRTRIGWTEAFF
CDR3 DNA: TGTGCCAGCAGTCGAACGAGAATAGGGTGGACTGAAGCTTTCTTT

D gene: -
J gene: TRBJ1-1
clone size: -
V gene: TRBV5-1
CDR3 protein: CASSFAKNTEAFF
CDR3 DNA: TGCGCCAGCAGCTTTGCAAAGAACACTGAAGCTTTCTTT

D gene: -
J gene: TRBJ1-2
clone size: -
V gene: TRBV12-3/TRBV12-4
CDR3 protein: CASSFGNYGYTF
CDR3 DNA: TGTGCCAGCAGTTTCGGGAACTATGGCTACACCTTC

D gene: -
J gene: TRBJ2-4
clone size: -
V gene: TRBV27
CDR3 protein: CASSLSVGGRTVVAKNIQYF
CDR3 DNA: TGTGCCAGCAGTTTATCGGTGGGGGGGCGGACGGTGGTAGCCAAAAACATTCAGTACTTC

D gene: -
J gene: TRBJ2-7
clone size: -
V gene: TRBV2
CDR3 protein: CASRKDVIVKEQYF
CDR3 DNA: TGTGCCAGCAGAAAGGACGTTATTGTAAAAGAGCAGTACTTC

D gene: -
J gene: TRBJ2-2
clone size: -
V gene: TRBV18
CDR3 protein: CASSPQAGANTGELFF
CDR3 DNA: TGTGCCAGCTCACCCCAGGCGGGTGCGAACACCGGGGAGCTGTTTTTT

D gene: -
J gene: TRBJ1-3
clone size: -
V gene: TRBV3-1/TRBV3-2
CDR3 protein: CASSHQQGSGNTIYF
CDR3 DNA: TGTGCCAGCAGCCATCAACAGGGTTCTGGAAACACCATATATTTT

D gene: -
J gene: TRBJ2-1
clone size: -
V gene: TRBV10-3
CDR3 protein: CAISGDSAGEQFF
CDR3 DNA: TGTGCCATCAGTGGGGACTCTGCAGGGGAGCAGTTCTTC

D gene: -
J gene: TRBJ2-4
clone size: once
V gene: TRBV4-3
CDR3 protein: CASSRTSDSSLQYF
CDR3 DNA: TGCGCCAGCAGCCGAACCTCGGACAGCAGCCTTCAGTACTTC

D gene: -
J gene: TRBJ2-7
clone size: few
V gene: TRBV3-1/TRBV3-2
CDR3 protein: CASSQDRYEQYF
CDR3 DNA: TGTGCCAGCAGCCAGGACCGATACGAGCAGTACTTC

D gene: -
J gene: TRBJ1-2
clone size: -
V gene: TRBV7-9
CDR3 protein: CASSFNHRAIYGYTF
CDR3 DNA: TGTGCCAGCAGCTTTAATCACAGGGCTATCTATGGCTACACCTTC

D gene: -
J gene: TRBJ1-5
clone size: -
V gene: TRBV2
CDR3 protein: CASSETSWGLNQPQHF
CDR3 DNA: TGTGCCAGCAGTGAAACGAGTTGGGGGCTCAATCAGCCCCAGCATTTT

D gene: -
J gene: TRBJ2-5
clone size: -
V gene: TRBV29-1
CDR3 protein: CSARTPGETQYF
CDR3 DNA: TGCAGCGCCCGGACGCCGGGAGAGACCCAGTACTTC

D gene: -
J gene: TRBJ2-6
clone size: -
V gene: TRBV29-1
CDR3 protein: CSVVPGSGANVLTF
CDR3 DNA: TGCAGCGTTGTTCCCGGGTCGGGGGCCAACGTCCTGACTTTC

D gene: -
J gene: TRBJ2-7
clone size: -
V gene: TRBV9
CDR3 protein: CASSGSSSYEQYF
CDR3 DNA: TGTGCCAGCAGCGGATCCAGCTCCTACGAGCAGTACTTC

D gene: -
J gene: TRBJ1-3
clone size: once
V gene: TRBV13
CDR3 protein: CASSLGSRQAGNTIYF
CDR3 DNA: TGTGCCAGCAGCTTAGGGTCCCGACAGGCAGGAAACACCATATATTTT